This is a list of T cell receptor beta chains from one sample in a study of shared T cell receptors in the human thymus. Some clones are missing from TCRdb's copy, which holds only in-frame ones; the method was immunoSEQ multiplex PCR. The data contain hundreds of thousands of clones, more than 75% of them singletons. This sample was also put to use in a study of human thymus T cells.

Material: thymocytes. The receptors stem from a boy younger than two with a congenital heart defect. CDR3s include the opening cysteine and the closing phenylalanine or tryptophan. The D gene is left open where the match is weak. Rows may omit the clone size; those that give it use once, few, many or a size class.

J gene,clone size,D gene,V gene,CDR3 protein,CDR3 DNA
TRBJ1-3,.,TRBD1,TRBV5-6,CASSANRQGAFGNTIYF,TGTGCCAGCAGCGCAAACCGACAGGGGGCGTTTGGAAACACCATATATTTT
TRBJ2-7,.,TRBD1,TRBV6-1,CVRDRGSSYEQYF,TGTGTCAGAGACAGGGGAAGCTCCTACGAGCAGTACTTC
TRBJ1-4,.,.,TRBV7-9,CASSTHATNEKLFF,TGTGCCAGCAGCACTCATGCAACTAATGAAAAACTGTTTTTT
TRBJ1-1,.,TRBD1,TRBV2,CASSEGQGMGTEAFF,TGTGCCAGCAGCGAAGGACAGGGGATGGGGACTGAAGCTTTCTTT
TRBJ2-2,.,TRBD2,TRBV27,CASLRAGARTGELFF,TGTGCCAGCCTAAGAGCGGGGGCAAGAACCGGGGAGCTGTTTTTT
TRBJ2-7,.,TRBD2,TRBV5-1,CASSLLRTSPSDEQYF,TGCGCCAGCAGCTTACTCCGGACTAGCCCTTCGGACGAGCAGTACTTC
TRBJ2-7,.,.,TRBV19,CASSLVGASYEQYF,TGTGCCAGTAGTCTCGTCGGTGCCTCCTACGAGCAGTACTTC
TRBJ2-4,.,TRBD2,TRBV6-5,CASSYAAGGKNIQYF,TGTGCCAGCAGTTACGCTGCGGGGGGGAAAAACATTCAGTACTTC
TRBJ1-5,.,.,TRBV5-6,CASWRQSPQHF,TGTGCCAGCTGGAGGCAGTCACCCCAGCATTTT
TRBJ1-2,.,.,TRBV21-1,CASSRSTGSEGGYTF,TGTGCCAGCAGCAGGTCGACAGGGTCGGAGGGTGGCTACACCTTC
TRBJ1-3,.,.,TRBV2,CASTPSHGTGNTIYF,TGTGCCAGCACCCCCTCCCACGGGACTGGAAACACCATATATTTT
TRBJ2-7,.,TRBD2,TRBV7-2,CASSPERSGGEQYF,TGTGCCAGCAGCCCGGAGCGGAGCGGGGGGGAGCAGTACTTC
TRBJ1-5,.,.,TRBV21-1,CASSNLAGAGQPQHF,TGTGCCAGCAGCAATCTGGCGGGGGCGGGTCAGCCCCAGCATTTT
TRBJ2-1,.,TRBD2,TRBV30,CAWSVPRLAGEGRRGRGEQFF,TGTGCCTGGAGTGTACCGCGACTAGCGGGAGAAGGGAGGAGGGGTCGCGGTGAGCAGTTCTTC
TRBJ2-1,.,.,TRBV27,CARDPPGNNEQFF,TGTGCCAGAGATCCCCCGGGGAACAATGAGCAGTTCTTC
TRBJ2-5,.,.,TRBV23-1,CASRPGRRRQETQYF,TGCGCCAGCAGGCCTGGCAGGCGACGTCAAGAGACCCAGTACTTC
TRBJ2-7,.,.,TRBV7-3,CASSRRGGGPFSYEQYF,TGTGCCAGCAGCCGACGAGGCGGGGGCCCATTCTCCTACGAGCAGTACTTC
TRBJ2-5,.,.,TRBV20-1,CSAGEKPQYF,TGCAGTGCTGGTGAAAAGCCCCAGTACTTC
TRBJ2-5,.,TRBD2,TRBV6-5,CASSRGTSGSETQYF,TGTGCCAGCAGCCGAGGGACTAGCGGGAGTGAGACCCAGTACTTC
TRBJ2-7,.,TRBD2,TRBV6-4,CASSDSSRTSGNYEQYF,TGTGCCAGCAGTGACTCGAGTCGGACTAGCGGGAACTACGAGCAGTACTTC
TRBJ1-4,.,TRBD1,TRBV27,CASSRQGIGEKLFF,TGTGCCAGCAGTAGACAGGGTATCGGAGAAAAACTGTTTTTT
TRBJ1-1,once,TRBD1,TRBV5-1,CASSLAGQLNTEAFF,TGCGCCAGCAGCTTGGCGGGACAGCTGAACACTGAAGCTTTCTTT
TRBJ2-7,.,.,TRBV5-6,CASSSGVHEQYF,TGTGCCAGCAGCTCGGGGGTCCACGAGCAGTACTTC
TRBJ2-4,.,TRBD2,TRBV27,CASSPWPRGGNIQYF,TGTGCCAGCAGTCCCTGGCCGCGGGGGGGAAACATTCAGTACTTC
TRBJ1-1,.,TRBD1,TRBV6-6,CASSYWAGTVNTEAFF,TGTGCCAGCAGTTACTGGGCCGGGACAGTGAACACTGAAGCTTTCTTT
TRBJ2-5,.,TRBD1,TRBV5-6,CASSTWDRGRETQYF,TGTGCCAGCAGCACGTGGGACAGGGGGCGGGAGACCCAGTACTTC
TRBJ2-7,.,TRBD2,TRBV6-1,CASSEFSGRNREQYF,TGTGCCAGCAGTGAATTTAGCGGGAGGAATCGCGAGCAGTACTTC
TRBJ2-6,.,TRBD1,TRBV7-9,CASSPQGDAISGANVLTF,TGTGCCAGCAGCCCACAGGGGGATGCGATCTCTGGGGCCAACGTCCTGACTTTC
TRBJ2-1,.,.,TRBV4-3,CASSQPGDRRSYNEQFF,TGCGCCAGCAGCCAACCGGGGGACCGCCGCTCCTACAATGAGCAGTTCTTC
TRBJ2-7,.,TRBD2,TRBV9,CASSTQPGGGLEGYEQYF,TGTGCCAGCAGCACTCAACCCGGAGGAGGACTAGAGGGCTACGAGCAGTACTTC
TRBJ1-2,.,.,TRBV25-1,CASRPPEGWGYTF,TGTGCCAGCAGACCTCCCGAGGGATGGGGCTACACCTTC
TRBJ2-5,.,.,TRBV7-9,CASSPWVRGLGETQYF,TGTGCCAGCAGCCCATGGGTGCGGGGGCTTGGAGAGACCCAGTACTTC
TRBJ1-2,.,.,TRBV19,CASSAGPPYGYTF,TGTGCCAGTAGTGCAGGCCCCCCCTATGGCTACACCTTC
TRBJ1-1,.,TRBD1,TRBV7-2,CASNPAGGITEAFF,TGTGCCAGCAACCCAGCAGGGGGGATCACTGAAGCTTTCTTT
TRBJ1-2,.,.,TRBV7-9,CASSLVVPRVNGYTF,TGTGCCAGCAGCTTGGTGGTCCCACGAGTTAATGGCTACACCTTC
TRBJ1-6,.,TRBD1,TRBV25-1,CASSWGGTGDSPLHF,TGTGCCAGCAGTTGGGGTGGGACAGGGGATTCACCCCTCCACTTT
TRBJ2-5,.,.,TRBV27,CASSPFWGHRDQYF,TGTGCCAGCAGTCCGTTCTGGGGGCATCGGGACCAGTACTTC
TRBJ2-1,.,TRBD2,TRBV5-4,CASSFPSGRYNEQFF,TGTGCCAGCAGCTTCCCGAGCGGGAGGTACAATGAGCAGTTCTTC
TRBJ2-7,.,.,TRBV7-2,CASSLVEISPEQYF,TGTGCCAGCAGCTTAGTTGAGATTTCCCCCGAGCAGTACTTC
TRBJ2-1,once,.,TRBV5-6,CASSLARNTYNEQFF,TGTGCCAGCAGCTTGGCCAGGAACACCTACAATGAGCAGTTCTTC
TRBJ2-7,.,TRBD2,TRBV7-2,CASSPTGTLEAGGVHEQYF,TGTGCCAGCAGCCCTACAGGGACCCTCGAAGCGGGAGGAGTCCACGAGCAGTACTTC
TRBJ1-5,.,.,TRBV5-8,CASSWWQPGSNQPQHF,TGTGCCAGCAGCTGGTGGCAGCCAGGAAGCAATCAGCCCCAGCATTTT
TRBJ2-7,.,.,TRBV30,CAWSGGGLAWYEQYF,TGTGCCTGGAGTGGTGGTGGGCTAGCGTGGTACGAGCAGTACTTC
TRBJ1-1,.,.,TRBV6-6,CASSYGQGGTEAFF,TGTGCCAGCAGTTATGGCCAGGGAGGGACTGAAGCTTTCTTT
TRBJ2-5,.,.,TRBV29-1,CSVEVTGWGTQYF,TGCAGCGTTGAGGTGACGGGGTGGGGGACCCAGTACTTC
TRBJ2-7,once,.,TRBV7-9,CASSLRQGDTAYEQYF,TGTGCCAGCAGCTTACGTCAAGGGGACACGGCCTACGAGCAGTACTTC
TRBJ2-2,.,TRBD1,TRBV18,CASSAGTGRTGELFF,TGTGCCAGCTCCGCTGGGACAGGAAGGACCGGGGAGCTGTTTTTT
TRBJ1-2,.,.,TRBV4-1,CASTQIGRGYGYTF,TGCGCCAGCACCCAAATCGGCCGGGGCTATGGCTACACCTTC
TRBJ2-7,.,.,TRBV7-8,CASSLDGRASSYEQYF,TGTGCCAGCAGCTTAGACGGCAGGGCCTCGAGCTACGAGCAGTACTTC
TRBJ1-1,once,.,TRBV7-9,CASSFSGDTEAFF,TGTGCCAGCAGCTTCTCGGGGGACACTGAAGCTTTCTTT
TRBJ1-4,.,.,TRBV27,CASSPHPTGKLFF,TGTGCCAGCAGTCCCCACCCGACGGGAAAACTGTTTTTT
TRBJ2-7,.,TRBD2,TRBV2,CASSVGLAASYEQYF,TGTGCCAGCAGTGTAGGACTAGCGGCCTCCTACGAGCAGTACTTC